This TCR beta chain stems from a study of cytomegalovirus exposure and HLA in healthy donors. Study-wide background: Early release data held 75 million to 100 million unique TCRs from HLA-typed donors.

Findings and caveats of the study: In a later analysis, several top co-occurrence clusters appeared linked to parvovirus B19, influenza, CMV and Epstein-Barr virus.

Concerning this clone: No antigen is known for it.

Germline V gives CDR1 SGDLS, CDR2 YYNGEE. The CDR3 contains 16 residues. With V trimmed by 0 bases and J by 1 base, 2 bases remained unmatched. Both 60 Vbeta primers and 13 Jbeta primers went into the PCR. Produced via immunoSEQ multiplex PCR; TCRdb's table is partial and in-frame only. In the table there are roughly 150,000 clones, almost 75% of which are singletons. Source material: PBMCs. The V call is TRBV9, the J call TRBJ2-5; the match to TRBD2 covers 11 bases. This clonotype was sampled from a young woman in good health and CMV-seropositive. CDR3 sequence reads: CASSVGTSGFQETQYF. The CDR3, as DNA: TGTGCCAGCAGCGTAGGGACTAGCGGGTTCCAAGAGACCCAGTACTTC.